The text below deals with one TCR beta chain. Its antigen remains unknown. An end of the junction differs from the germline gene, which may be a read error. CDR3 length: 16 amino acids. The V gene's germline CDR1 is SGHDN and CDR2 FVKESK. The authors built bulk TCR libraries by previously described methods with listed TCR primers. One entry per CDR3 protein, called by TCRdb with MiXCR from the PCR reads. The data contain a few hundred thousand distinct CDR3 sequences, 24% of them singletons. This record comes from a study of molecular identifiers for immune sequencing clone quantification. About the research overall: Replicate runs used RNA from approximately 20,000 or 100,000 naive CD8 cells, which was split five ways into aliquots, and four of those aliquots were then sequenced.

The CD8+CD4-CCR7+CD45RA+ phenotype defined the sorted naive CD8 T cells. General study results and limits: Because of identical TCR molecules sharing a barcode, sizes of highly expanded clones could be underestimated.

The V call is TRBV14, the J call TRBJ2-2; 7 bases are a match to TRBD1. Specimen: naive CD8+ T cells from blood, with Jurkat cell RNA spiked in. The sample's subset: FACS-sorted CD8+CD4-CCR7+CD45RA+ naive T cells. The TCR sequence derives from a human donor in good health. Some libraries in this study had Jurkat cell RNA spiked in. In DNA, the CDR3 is TGTGCCAGCAGTCCTACAGGGGCCATGAACAGCGGGGAGCTGTTTTTT. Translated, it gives CASSPTGAMNSGELFF.